The clone carrying this T cell receptor (beta chain) was seen at least ten times. Its antigen is undetermined. The data are from a study of naive and memory T cell subsets. Study results and caveats: Findings for naive and memory subsets could not be checked against ground truth. A few larger clonotypes appeared in naive repertoires, especially CD8, possibly memory cells re-expressing CD45RA. RNA-based TCR counts may shift with T cell activation and differentiation.

The germline CDR1 and CDR2 sequences are SGHRS and YFSETQ. V was clipped by 4 bases and J by 10 bases, with 21 bases between them. CDR3 length equals 15 residues. CD4 T cells were positively selected, then CD8 T cells from the CD4-negative fraction. An equimolar mix of two oligonucleotides served as the beta constant-region primer for TRBC1 and TRBC2. The ligated cDNA underwent four PCR rounds using SP2 and nested alpha and beta constant-region primers. The cDNA 3' end received a ligated single-stranded oligonucleotide carrying the SP2 primer and a 12-nucleotide UMI. TCRdb redid the calling of the UMI-ligation and nested PCR reads with MiXCR, one entry per CDR3 protein. Among over 110,000 distinct CDR3 sequences listed, about a fifth were seen once.

This TCR derives from a human donor in good health. The source material was naive CD8+ T cells from blood. This chain joins TRBV5-1 and TRBJ2-1; no definite D call. The CDR3 DNA follows: TGCGCCAGCAGCCGGGTTGGCGTTCCCCCGGACGAGCAGTTCTTC. Translating gives CASSRVGVPPDEQFF. Drawing the rest from reference TRBV5-1 and TRBJ2-1, the complete variable domain is KAGVTQTPRYLIKTRGQQVTLSCSPISGHRSVSWYQQTPGQGLQFLFEYFSETQRNKGNFPGRFSGRQFSNSRSEMNVSTLELGDSALYLCASSRVGVPPDEQFFGPGTRLTVL.